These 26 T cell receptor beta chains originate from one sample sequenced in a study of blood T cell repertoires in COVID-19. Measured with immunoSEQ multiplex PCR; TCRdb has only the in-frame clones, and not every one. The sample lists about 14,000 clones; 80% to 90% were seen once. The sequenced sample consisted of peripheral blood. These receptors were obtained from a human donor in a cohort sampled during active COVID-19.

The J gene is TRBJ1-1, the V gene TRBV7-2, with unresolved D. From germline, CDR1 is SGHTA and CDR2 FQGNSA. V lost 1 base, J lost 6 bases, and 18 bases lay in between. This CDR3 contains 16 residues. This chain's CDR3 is CASSLGVDGVFAEAFF. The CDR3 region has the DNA TGTGCCAGCAGCTTAGGGGTGGACGGGGTTTTTGCTGAAGCTTTCTTT.

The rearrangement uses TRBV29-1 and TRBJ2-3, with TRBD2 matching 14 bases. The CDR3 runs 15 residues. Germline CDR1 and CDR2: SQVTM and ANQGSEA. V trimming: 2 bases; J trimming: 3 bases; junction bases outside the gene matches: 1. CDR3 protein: CSVERTSGGTDTQYF. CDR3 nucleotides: TGCAGCGTTGAAAGGACTAGCGGGGGGACAGATACGCAGTATTTT.

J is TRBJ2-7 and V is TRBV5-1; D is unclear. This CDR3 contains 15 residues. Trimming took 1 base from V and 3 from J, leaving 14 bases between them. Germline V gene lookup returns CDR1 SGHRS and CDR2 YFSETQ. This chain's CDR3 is CASSLILGRNYEQYF. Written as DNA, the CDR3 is TGCGCCAGCAGCTTGATCCTGGGCAGGAACTACGAGCAGTACTTC.

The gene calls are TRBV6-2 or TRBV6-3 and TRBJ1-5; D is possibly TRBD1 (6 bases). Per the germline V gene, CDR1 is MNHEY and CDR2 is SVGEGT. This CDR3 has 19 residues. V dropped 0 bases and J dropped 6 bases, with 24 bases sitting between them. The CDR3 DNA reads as TGTGCCAGCAGTTACTCCGGCATCGGGGGGCCGAGAGAGGGTCAGCCCCAGCATTTT. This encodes CASSYSGIGGPREGQPQHF.

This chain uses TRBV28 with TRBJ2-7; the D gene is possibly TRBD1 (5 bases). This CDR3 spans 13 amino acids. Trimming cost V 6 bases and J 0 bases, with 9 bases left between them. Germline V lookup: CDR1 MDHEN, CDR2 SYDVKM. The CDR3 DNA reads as TGTGCCAGCAGACAGACAGTCTCCTACGAGCAGTACTTC. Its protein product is CASRQTVSYEQYF.

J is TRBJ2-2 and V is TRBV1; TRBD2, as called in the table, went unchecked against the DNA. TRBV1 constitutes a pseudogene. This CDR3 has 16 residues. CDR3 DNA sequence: TGCACCAGCAGCCAAGGTAACGGGGGGGGAACCGGGGAGCTGTTTTTT. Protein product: CTSSQGNGGGTGELFF.

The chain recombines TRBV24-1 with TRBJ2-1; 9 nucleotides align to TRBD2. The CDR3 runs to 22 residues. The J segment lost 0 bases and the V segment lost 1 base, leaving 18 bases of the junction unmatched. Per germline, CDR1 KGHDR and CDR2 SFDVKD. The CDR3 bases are TGTGCCACCAGTGATTTAAGAAGTCGACAGCGGGAGGCCGCCGACTCCTACAATGAGCAGTTCTTC. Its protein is CATSDLRSRQREAADSYNEQFF.

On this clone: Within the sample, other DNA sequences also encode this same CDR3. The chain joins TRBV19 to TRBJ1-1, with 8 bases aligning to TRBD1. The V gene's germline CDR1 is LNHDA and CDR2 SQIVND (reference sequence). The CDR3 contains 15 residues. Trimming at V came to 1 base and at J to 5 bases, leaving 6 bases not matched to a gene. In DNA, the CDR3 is TGTGCCAGTAGTATAGGTACAGGGGGTCGGACTGAAGCTTTCTTT. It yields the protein CASSIGTGGRTEAFF. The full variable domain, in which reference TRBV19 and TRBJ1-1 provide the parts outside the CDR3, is DGGITQSPKYLFRKEGQNVTLSCEQNLNHDAMYWYRQDPGQGLRLIYYSQIVNDFQKGDIAEGYSVSREKKESFPLTVTSAQKNPTAFYLCASSIGTGGRTEAFFGQGTRLTVV.

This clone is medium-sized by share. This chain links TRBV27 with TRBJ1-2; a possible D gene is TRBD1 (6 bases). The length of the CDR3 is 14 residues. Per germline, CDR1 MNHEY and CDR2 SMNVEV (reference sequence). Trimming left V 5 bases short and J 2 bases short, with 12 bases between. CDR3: CASSQGSGNYGYTF. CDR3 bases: TGTGCCAGCAGTCAGGGGAGTGGGAACTATGGCTACACCTTC.

DNA of the CDR3: TGTGCCAGCAGTTTAACCCGCCCTCAGGATACGCAGTATTTT. Protein product: CASSLTRPQDTQYF. V gene TRBV28 combines with J gene TRBJ2-3; D is uncertain. Trimming took off 2 bases at V and 6 bases at J, with 12 bases between the two ends. Germline loops: CDR1 MDHEN, CDR2 SYDVKM. CDR3 length equals 14 residues.

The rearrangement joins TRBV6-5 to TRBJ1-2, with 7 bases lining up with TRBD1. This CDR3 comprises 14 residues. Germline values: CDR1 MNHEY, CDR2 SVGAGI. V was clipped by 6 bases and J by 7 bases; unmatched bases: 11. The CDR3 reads CASRLDRVVGGYTF. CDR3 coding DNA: TGTGCCAGCAGGCTTGACAGGGTTGTCGGTGGCTACACCTTC.

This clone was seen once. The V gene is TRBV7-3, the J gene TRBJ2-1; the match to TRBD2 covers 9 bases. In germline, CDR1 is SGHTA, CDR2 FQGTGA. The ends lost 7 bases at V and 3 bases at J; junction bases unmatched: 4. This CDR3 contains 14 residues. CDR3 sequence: CASKGSGSYNEQFF. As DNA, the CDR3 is TGTGCCAGCAAGGGTAGCGGGAGCTACAATGAGCAGTTCTTC. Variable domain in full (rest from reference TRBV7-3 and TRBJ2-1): GAGVSQTPSNKVTEKGKYVELRCDPISGHTALYWYRQSLGQGPEFLIYFQGTGAADDSGLPNDRFFAVRPEGSVSTLKIQRTERGDSAVYLCASKGSGSYNEQFFGPGTRLTVL.

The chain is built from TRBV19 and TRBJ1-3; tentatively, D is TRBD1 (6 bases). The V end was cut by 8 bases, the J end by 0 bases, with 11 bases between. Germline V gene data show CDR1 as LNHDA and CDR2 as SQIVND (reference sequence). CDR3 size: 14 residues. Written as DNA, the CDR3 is TGTGCCAGTCAACAGGGCGGCTCTGGAAACACCATATATTTT. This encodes CASQQGGSGNTIYF.

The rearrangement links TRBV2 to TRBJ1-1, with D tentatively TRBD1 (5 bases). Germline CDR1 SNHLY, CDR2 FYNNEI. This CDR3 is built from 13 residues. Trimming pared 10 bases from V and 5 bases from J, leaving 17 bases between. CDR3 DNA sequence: TGTGCCATCGGGAGGGGCAGGGAAACTGAAGCTTTCTTT. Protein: CAIGRGRETEAFF.

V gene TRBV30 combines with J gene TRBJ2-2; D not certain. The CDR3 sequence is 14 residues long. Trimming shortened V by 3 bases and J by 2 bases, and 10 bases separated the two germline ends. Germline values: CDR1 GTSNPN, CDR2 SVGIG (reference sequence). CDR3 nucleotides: TGTGCCTGGAGAACACAGAGTAACACCGGGGAGCTGTTTTTT. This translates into CAWRTQSNTGELFF.

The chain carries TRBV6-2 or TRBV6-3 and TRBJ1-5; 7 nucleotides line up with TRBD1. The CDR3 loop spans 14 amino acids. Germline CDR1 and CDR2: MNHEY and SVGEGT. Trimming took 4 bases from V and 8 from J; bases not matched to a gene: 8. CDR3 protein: CASSFDRVGKPQHF. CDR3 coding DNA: TGTGCCAGCAGTTTCGACAGGGTAGGAAAGCCCCAGCATTTT.

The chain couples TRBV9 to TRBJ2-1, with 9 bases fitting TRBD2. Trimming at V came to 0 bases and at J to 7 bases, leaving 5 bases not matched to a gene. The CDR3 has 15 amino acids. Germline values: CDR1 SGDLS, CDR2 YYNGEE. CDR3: CASSVGPSGTNEQFF. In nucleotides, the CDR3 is TGTGCCAGCAGCGTAGGCCCTAGCGGGACGAATGAGCAGTTCTTC.

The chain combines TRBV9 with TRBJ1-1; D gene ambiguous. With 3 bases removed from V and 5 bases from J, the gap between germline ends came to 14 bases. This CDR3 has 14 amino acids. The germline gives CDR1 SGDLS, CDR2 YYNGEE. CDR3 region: CASSATGSWTEAFF. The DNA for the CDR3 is TGTGCCAGCAGCGCAACCGGGAGTTGGACTGAAGCTTTCTTT. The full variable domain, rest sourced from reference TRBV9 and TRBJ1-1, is DSGVTQTPKHLITATGQRVTLRCSPRSGDLSVYWYQQSLDQGLQFLIQYYNGEERAKGNILERFSAQQFPDLHSELNLSSLELGDSALYFCASSATGSWTEAFFGQGTRLTVV.

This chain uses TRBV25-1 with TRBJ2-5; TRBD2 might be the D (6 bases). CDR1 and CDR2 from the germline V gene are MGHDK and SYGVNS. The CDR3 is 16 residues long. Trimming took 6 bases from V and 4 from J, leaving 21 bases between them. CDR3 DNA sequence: TGTGCCAGCAGCCCCCCACTAGCCCTAACGGGAGAGACCCAGTACTTC. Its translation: CASSPPLALTGETQYF.

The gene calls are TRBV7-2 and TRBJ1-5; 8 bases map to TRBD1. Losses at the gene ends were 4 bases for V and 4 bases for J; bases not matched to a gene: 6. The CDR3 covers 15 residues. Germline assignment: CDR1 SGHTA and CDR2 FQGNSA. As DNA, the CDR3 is TGTGCCAGCAGCTCTCGGACAGGGATGAATCAGCCCCAGCATTTT. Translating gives CASSSRTGMNQPQHF.

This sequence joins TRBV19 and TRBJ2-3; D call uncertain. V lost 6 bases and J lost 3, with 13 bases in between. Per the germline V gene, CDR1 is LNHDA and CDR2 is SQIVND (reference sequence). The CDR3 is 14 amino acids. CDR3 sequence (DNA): TGTGCCAGTAGGGAGTATATTGGTACAGATACGCAGTATTTT. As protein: CASREYIGTDTQYF. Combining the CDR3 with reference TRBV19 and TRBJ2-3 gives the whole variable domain DGGITQSPKYLFRKEGQNVTLSCEQNLNHDAMYWYRQDPGQGLRLIYYSQIVNDFQKGDIAEGYSVSREKKESFPLTVTSAQKNPTAFYLCASREYIGTDTQYFGPGTRLTVL.

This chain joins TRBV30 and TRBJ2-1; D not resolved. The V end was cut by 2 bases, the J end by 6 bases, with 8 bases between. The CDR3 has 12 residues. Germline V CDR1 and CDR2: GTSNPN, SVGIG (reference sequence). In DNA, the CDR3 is TGTGCCTGGAGTTCCCTCCCCAATGAGCAGTTCTTC. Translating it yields CAWSSLPNEQFF.

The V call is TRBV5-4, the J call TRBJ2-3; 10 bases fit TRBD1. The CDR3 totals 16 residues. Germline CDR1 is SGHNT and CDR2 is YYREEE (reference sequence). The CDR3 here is CALTRGQGTFTDTQYF. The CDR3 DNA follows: TGTGCTCTTACTAGGGGACAGGGGACTTTCACAGATACGCAGTATTTT.

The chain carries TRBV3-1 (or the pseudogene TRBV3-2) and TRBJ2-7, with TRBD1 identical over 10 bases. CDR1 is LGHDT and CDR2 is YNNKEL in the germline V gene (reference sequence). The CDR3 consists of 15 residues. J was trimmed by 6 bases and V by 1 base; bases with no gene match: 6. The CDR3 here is CASSQGGQGKREQYF. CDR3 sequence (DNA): TGTGCCAGCAGCCAAGGGGGACAGGGGAAACGCGAGCAGTACTTC.

The CDR3 DNA follows: TGCGCCAGCAGCCAAGATAACAGGGGGCCTGGAAACACCATATATTTT. Translation: CASSQDNRGPGNTIYF. V is TRBV4-3 and J is TRBJ1-3; TRBD1 aligns across 9 bases. Germline assignment: CDR1 LGHNA and CDR2 YSLEER. The CDR3 loop spans 16 amino acids. V shed 0 bases, J shed 2 bases, and the junction held 2 bases outside the gene matches.

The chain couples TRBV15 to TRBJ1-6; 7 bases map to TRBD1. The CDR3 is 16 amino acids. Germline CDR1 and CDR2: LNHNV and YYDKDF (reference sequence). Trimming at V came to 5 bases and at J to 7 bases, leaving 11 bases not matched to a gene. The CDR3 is CATSQDTGAANSPLHF. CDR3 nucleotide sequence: TGTGCCACCAGCCAAGACACAGGGGCCGCAAATTCACCCCTCCACTTT.